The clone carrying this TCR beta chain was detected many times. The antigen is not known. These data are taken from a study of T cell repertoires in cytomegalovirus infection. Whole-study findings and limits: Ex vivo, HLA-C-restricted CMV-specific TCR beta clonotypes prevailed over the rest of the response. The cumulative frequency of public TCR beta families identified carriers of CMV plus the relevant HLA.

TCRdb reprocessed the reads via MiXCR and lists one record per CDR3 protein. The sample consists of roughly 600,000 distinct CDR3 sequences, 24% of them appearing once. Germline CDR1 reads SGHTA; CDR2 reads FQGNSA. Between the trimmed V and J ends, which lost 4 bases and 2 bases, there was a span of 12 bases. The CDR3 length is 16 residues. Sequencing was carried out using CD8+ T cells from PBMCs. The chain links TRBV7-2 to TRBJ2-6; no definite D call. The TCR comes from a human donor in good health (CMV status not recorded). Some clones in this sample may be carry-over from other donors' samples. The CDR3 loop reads CASSSLKGAGANVLTF. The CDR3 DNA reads TGTGCCAGCAGCTCATTAAAGGGTGCTGGGGCCAACGTCCTGACTTTC.